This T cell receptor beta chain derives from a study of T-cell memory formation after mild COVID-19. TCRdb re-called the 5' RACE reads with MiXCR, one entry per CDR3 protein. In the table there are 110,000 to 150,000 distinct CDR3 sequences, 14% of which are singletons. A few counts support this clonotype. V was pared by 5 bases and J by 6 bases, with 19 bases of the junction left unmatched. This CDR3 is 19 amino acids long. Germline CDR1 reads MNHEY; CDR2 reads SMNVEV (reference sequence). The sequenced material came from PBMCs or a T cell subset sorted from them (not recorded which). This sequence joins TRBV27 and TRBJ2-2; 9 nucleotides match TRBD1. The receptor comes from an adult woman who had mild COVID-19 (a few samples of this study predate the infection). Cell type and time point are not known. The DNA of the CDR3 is TGTGCCAGCAGTCTGCTCGGACTCCTGGGACAGGGTTCCCCCGGGGAGCTGTTTTTT. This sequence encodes CASSLLGLLGQGSPGELFF.